These T cell receptor beta chains were read from a single sample in a study of cytomegalovirus exposure and HLA in healthy donors. Repertoires were generated with immunoSEQ multiplex PCR, while TCRdb's copy carries only in-frame clones and drops some. Seen here are some 65,000 clones, approximately 60% observed once, and the top ten hold approximately 2.6%. The sequenced material came from PBMCs. These receptor sequences come from a man aged 25-40 years in good health and CMV-seronegative. Each CDR3 is given with its conserved first and last residue. The order of the fields is CDR3 protein, CDR3 DNA, CDR3 length, D gene, clone size, J gene, V gene. D genes are given only for firm matches. Rows give clone size only sometimes, using once, few, many, or a class for an expanded clone.

cdr3_aa: CAVRGQGAGELFF
cdr3_nt: TGTGCCGTACGGGGACAGGGGGCCGGGGAGCTGTTTTTT
cdr3_length: 13
d_call: TRBD1
clone_size: .
j_call: TRBJ2-2
v_call: TRBV10-3

cdr3_aa: CASSPGGNQETQYF
cdr3_nt: TGCGCCAGTTCCCCCGGGGGAAACCAAGAGACCCAGTACTTC
cdr3_length: 14
d_call: .
clone_size: .
j_call: TRBJ2-5
v_call: TRBV5-1

cdr3_aa: CASSFGRLGQPQHF
cdr3_nt: TGTGCCAGCAGCTTCGGTCGCCTAGGTCAGCCCCAGCATTTT
cdr3_length: 14
d_call: .
clone_size: .
j_call: TRBJ1-5
v_call: TRBV5-6

cdr3_aa: CSVDLGQTDTQYF
cdr3_nt: TGCAGCGTCGATTTAGGACAGACAGATACGCAGTATTTT
cdr3_length: 13
d_call: .
clone_size: .
j_call: TRBJ2-3
v_call: TRBV29-1

cdr3_aa: CASSPSPRDTQYF
cdr3_nt: TGTGCCAGCAGTCCAAGCCCGCGGGATACGCAGTATTTT
cdr3_length: 13
d_call: .
clone_size: .
j_call: TRBJ2-3
v_call: TRBV6-5

cdr3_aa: CASSVAPMSSGANVLTF
cdr3_nt: TGTGCCAGCAGCGTAGCCCCGATGAGCTCTGGGGCCAACGTCCTGACTTTC
cdr3_length: 17
d_call: .
clone_size: .
j_call: TRBJ2-6
v_call: TRBV9

cdr3_aa: CARSPRQRGYTF
cdr3_nt: TGTGCCAGAAGCCCTAGACAGCGTGGCTACACCTTC
cdr3_length: 12
d_call: .
clone_size: .
j_call: TRBJ1-2
v_call: TRBV5-3

cdr3_aa: CASSMTGNNQPQHF
cdr3_nt: TGTGCCAGCAGCATGACGGGGAACAATCAGCCCCAGCATTTT
cdr3_length: 14
d_call: .
clone_size: .
j_call: TRBJ1-5
v_call: TRBV9

cdr3_aa: CASSDAAYPIIYNSPLHF
cdr3_nt: TGTGCCAGCAGTGACGCGGCCTACCCAATTATATATAATTCACCCCTCCACTTT
cdr3_length: 18
d_call: .
clone_size: .
j_call: TRBJ1-6
v_call: TRBV25-1

cdr3_aa: CASSPNLNTEAFF
cdr3_nt: TGCGCCAGCAGCCCTAACCTGAACACTGAAGCTTTCTTT
cdr3_length: 13
d_call: .
clone_size: few
j_call: TRBJ1-1
v_call: TRBV4-1

cdr3_aa: CASRPRGLNSPLHF
cdr3_nt: TGTGCCAGCAGGCCCAGGGGGCTTAATTCACCCCTCCACTTT
cdr3_length: 14
d_call: TRBD1
clone_size: few
j_call: TRBJ1-6
v_call: TRBV6-5

cdr3_aa: CASSPKWEAEKLFF
cdr3_nt: TGTGCCAGCAGCCCGAAGTGGGAGGCTGAAAAACTGTTTTTT
cdr3_length: 14
d_call: .
clone_size: .
j_call: TRBJ1-4
v_call: TRBV7-8

cdr3_aa: CASSQDVGLGSGNTIYF
cdr3_nt: TGCGCCAGCAGCCAAGATGTGGGCCTGGGCTCTGGAAACACCATATATTTT
cdr3_length: 17
d_call: .
clone_size: .
j_call: TRBJ1-3
v_call: TRBV4-1

cdr3_aa: CASSFFVTVSSYEQYF
cdr3_nt: TGTGCCAGCAGCTTTTTCGTGACTGTGAGCTCCTACGAGCAGTACTTC
cdr3_length: 16
d_call: .
clone_size: .
j_call: TRBJ2-7
v_call: TRBV7-8

cdr3_aa: CASRHLAYGENEQFF
cdr3_nt: TGTGCCAGCAGGCATCTAGCGTATGGGGAGAATGAGCAGTTCTTC
cdr3_length: 15
d_call: .
clone_size: few
j_call: TRBJ2-1
v_call: TRBV4-2

cdr3_aa: CASSLGPQGSQETQYF
cdr3_nt: TGTGCCAGCAGCTTAGGGCCTCAGGGGTCCCAAGAGACCCAGTACTTC
cdr3_length: 16
d_call: .
clone_size: .
j_call: TRBJ2-5
v_call: TRBV11-2

cdr3_aa: CAGKGSRDTNQETQYF
cdr3_nt: TGCGCCGGCAAGGGCAGCCGGGACACAAACCAAGAGACCCAGTACTTC
cdr3_length: 16
d_call: .
clone_size: few
j_call: TRBJ2-5
v_call: TRBV10-1

cdr3_aa: CSVASGQGGYGYTF
cdr3_nt: TGCAGCGTTGCTTCCGGACAGGGCGGCTATGGCTACACCTTC
cdr3_length: 14
d_call: TRBD1
clone_size: .
j_call: TRBJ1-2
v_call: TRBV29-1

cdr3_aa: CASSPGTSGGYNEQFF
cdr3_nt: TGTGCCAGCAGCCCCGGGACTAGCGGGGGATACAATGAGCAGTTCTTC
cdr3_length: 16
d_call: TRBD2
clone_size: .
j_call: TRBJ2-1
v_call: TRBV9

cdr3_aa: CASSELRDREDYVQYF
cdr3_nt: TGTGCCAGCAGTGAACTCCGGGACAGGGAAGATTATGTGCAGTACTTC
cdr3_length: 16
d_call: TRBD1
clone_size: .
j_call: TRBJ2-7
v_call: TRBV2

cdr3_aa: CASSLMDGLNQPQHF
cdr3_nt: TGTGCCAGTAGCCTAATGGACGGACTCAATCAGCCCCAGCATTTT
cdr3_length: 15
d_call: .
clone_size: .
j_call: TRBJ1-5
v_call: TRBV19

cdr3_aa: CASSFTATDTQYF
cdr3_nt: TGTGCCAGCAGTTTTACAGCAACAGATACGCAGTATTTT
cdr3_length: 13
d_call: .
clone_size: .
j_call: TRBJ2-3
v_call: TRBV27

cdr3_aa: CASSLEPGTYEQYF
cdr3_nt: TGTGCCAGCAGCTTAGAACCAGGGACCTACGAGCAGTACTTC
cdr3_length: 14
d_call: .
clone_size: .
j_call: TRBJ2-7
v_call: TRBV11-1

cdr3_aa: CASSQVRREETQYF
cdr3_nt: TGTGCCAGCAGCCAAGTGAGACGGGAAGAGACCCAGTACTTC
cdr3_length: 14
d_call: .
clone_size: .
j_call: TRBJ2-5
v_call: TRBV4-2

cdr3_aa: CASSTNGGAYEQYF
cdr3_nt: TGTGCCAGCAGCACCAACGGGGGGGCCTACGAGCAGTACTTC
cdr3_length: 14
d_call: TRBD2
clone_size: .
j_call: TRBJ2-7
v_call: TRBV7-2

cdr3_aa: CASKPGLLYNEQFF
cdr3_nt: TGTGCCAGCAAACCGGGACTACTCTACAATGAGCAGTTCTTC
cdr3_length: 14
d_call: TRBD2
clone_size: few
j_call: TRBJ2-1
v_call: TRBV6-4

cdr3_aa: CASSSGTSGYLMDIQYF
cdr3_nt: TGTGCCAGCAGCTCCGGGACTAGCGGGTATCTGATGGACATTCAGTACTTC
cdr3_length: 17
d_call: TRBD2
clone_size: .
j_call: TRBJ2-4
v_call: TRBV9